The 8 T cell receptor beta chains given below trace back to one sample, sequenced in a study of blood T cells in healthy people across ages (dated by TCRdb to about 2015). Library construction relied on 5' RACE. The reads were generated on an Illumina HiSeq 2500. The second PCR ran for roughly 7 to 11 cycles and used a J-beta primer mix along with a sample-barcoded 5' primer. The public reads were reanalyzed by TCRdb: fastp trimming at Q25, MiXCR alignment, in-frame beta chains only. Merged by CDR3 protein, the rows form single entries marked with the most common genes and DNA. This sample is represented by approximately 780,000 distinct CDR3 sequences; roughly 25% of them were singletons. The top ten constitute 2.5% to 3.5% of the sample. These data are also associated with another study on T cells of mothers and their children.

The sequenced sample consisted of blood. The origin of the receptors is a boy aged 5 to 17 in good health.

Only a few counts were recorded for this clonotype. This rearrangement joins TRBV5-5 to TRBJ2-1, with 7 bases that match TRBD1. The J call may be faulty, since TRBJ2-7 better matches the DNA end. Germline CDR1 SGHKS, CDR2 YYEKEE (reference sequence). This CDR3 is built from 13 residues. The CDR3 reads CASSLETGREQYF. The DNA of the CDR3 is TGTGCCAGCAGCTTGGAGACAGGGCGGGAGCAGTACTTC.

This chain uses TRBV20-1 with TRBJ2-6, with D possibly TRBD2 on 5 matching bases. The CDR3 spans 17 residues. Trimming cost V 5 bases and J 1 base, with 18 bases left between them. In germline, CDR1 is DFQATT, CDR2 SNEGSKA (reference sequence). CDR3 DNA: TGCAGTGCTCCCACCGGGATTACCCTTTCTGGGGCCAACGTCCTGACTTTC. Translating it yields CSAPTGITLSGANVLTF.

This clonotype was seen a few times. The chain has TRBV11-2 and TRBJ2-1, with 16 positions matching TRBD2. Germline assignment: CDR1 SGHAT and CDR2 FQNNGV. The CDR3 loop spans 18 amino acids. V lost 0 bases to trimming and J lost 8 bases; unmatched junction nucleotides: 7. CDR3 loop: CASSLDGTSGGAGDEQFF. The CDR3 DNA reads TGTGCCAGCAGCTTAGACGGGACTAGCGGGGGGGCCGGAGATGAGCAGTTCTTC.

This clonotype was detected only a few times. The gene calls are TRBV30 and TRBJ1-4; the D gene is possibly TRBD1 (6 bases). The CDR3 length is 15 residues. V lost 3 bases to trimming and J lost 3 bases, with 14 bases between them. CDR1 GTSNPN and CDR2 SVGIG come from the germline V gene (reference sequence). The CDR3 loop reads CAWRATGAANEKLFF. CDR3 coding DNA: TGTGCCTGGAGAGCGACGGGGGCGGCTAATGAAAAACTGTTTTTT. Drawing the rest from reference TRBV30 and TRBJ1-4, the complete variable domain is SQTIHQWPATLVQPVGSPLSLECTVEGTSNPNLYWYRQAAGRGLQLLFYSVGIGQISSEVPQNLSASRPQDRQFILSSKKLLLSDSGFYLCAWRATGAANEKLFFGSGTQLSVL.

This clonotype has a handful of counts. This rearrangement joins TRBV19 to TRBJ2-5; either TRBD1 or TRBD2 may supply D (5 bases each). The CDR3 loop spans 14 amino acids. The germline V gene encodes CDR1 LNHDA and CDR2 SQIVND (reference sequence). V lost 3 bases and J lost 2, with 10 bases in between. The CDR3 DNA follows: TGTGCCAGTAGTATTTTGGGGGAGCAAGAGACCCAGTACTTC. It codes for CASSILGEQETQYF.

This clonotype appeared a few times. The chain carries TRBV7-9 and TRBJ2-7; 7 bases are shared with TRBD1. The V and J ends lost 5 bases and 4 bases, in that order; junction bases with no gene match: 14. CDR1 is SEHNR and CDR2 is FQNEAQ in the germline V gene (reference sequence). This CDR3 comprises 16 residues. The CDR3 DNA reads as TGTGCCAGCAGCCCCAAGCTAGGACAGGCCCGGTACGAGCAGTACTTC. The encoded protein is CASSPKLGQARYEQYF.

The chain employs TRBV6-2 or TRBV6-3 and TRBJ2-5, with 7 bases lining up with TRBD2. The CDR3 totals 13 residues. The V and J ends lost 7 bases and 7 bases, in that order; junction bases with no gene match: 9. Germline V gives CDR1 MNHEY, CDR2 SVGEGT. The CDR3: CASTPGEGGTQYF. CDR3 coding DNA: TGTGCCAGCACCCCGGGGGAGGGTGGGACCCAGTACTTC.

In the case of this clonotype: At one end the junction does not follow the germline gene, possibly because of a read error. The chain joins TRBV12-3 or TRBV12-4 to TRBJ2-5; 9 bases are a match to TRBD2. This CDR3 has 13 residues. CDR3 residues: CASSFLAGGAHYF. The CDR3, as DNA: TGTGCCAGCAGTTTTTTGGCGGGGGGGGCCCACTACTTC.